Listed below are T cell receptor beta chains from one sample, sequenced in a study of blood T cell repertoires in COVID-19. Profiled with immunoSEQ multiplex PCR; TCRdb holds only in-frame clones, not every one. The sample includes hundreds of thousands of clones, 89% of them seen just once. Sequencing input: PBMCs or T cells enriched from blood (not recorded which). The receptors were sampled from a man aged 60-69 years who had recovered from COVID-19. Both conserved end residues are part of each CDR3. A D gene is named only where the DNA matches it firmly. The size field is filled for only some rows; it gives once, few, many or a size class.

TRBD1 | TRBJ1-1 | . | TRBV6-6 | TGTGCCAGCAGTTACAGGACAGGGGACACTGAAGCTTTCTTT | CASSYRTGDTEAFF
. | TRBJ1-5 | . | TRBV19 | TGTGCCAGTAGTATAGTGGACAGCCTCAATCAGCCCCAGCATTTT | CASSIVDSLNQPQHF
. | TRBJ2-1 | . | TRBV24-1 | TGTGCCACCAGTGATTTGTCCAGGGGAGCCTACAATGAGCAGTTCTTC | CATSDLSRGAYNEQFF
. | TRBJ2-7 | once | TRBV12-3/TRBV12-4 | TGTGCCAGCAGTCGTCCTAAAAGAGTGCAGTACTTC | CASSRPKRVQYF
TRBD1 | TRBJ2-5 | . | TRBV18 | TGTGCCAGCTCACCGCGACAGGGGGAGGTAGAGACCCAGTACTTC | CASSPRQGEVETQYF
. | TRBJ2-1 | . | TRBV19 | TGTGCCAGTAGTGCGGGACAGAGCTCCTACAATGAGCAGTTCTTC | CASSAGQSSYNEQFF
TRBD1 | TRBJ1-5 | . | TRBV24-1 | TGTGCCACCAGTGACTCCGGGACAGGGGTTCTAGTGGATCAGCCCCAGCATTTT | CATSDSGTGVLVDQPQHF
. | TRBJ1-1 | . | TRBV3-1/TRBV3-2 | TGTGCCAGCAGCCGCACTTGGTCGTCGGACACTGAAGCTTTCTTT | CASSRTWSSDTEAFF
. | TRBJ1-5 | . | TRBV28 | TGTGCCAGCAGTTTAATCCTTAGCAATCAGCCCCAGCATTTT | CASSLILSNQPQHF
. | TRBJ1-1 | . | TRBV5-1 | TGCGCCAGCAGCGTGGGACACCGAACGGGAAACACTGAAGCTTTCTTT | CASSVGHRTGNTEAFF
. | TRBJ1-2 | . | TRBV7-8 | TGTGCCAGCAGCCCCGGGACATCCGGCTATGGCTACACCTTC | CASSPGTSGYGYTF
TRBD2 | TRBJ2-7 | . | TRBV27 | TGTGCCAGCAGTTTAGTGGTAGCGGGAAACGAGCAGTACTTC | CASSLVVAGNEQYF
TRBD2 | TRBJ2-3 | once | TRBV9 | TGTGCCAGCAGTGGACTAGCGGGAGTGGGCGATACGCAGTATTTT | CASSGLAGVGDTQYF
TRBD1 | TRBJ2-2 | . | TRBV7-9 | TGTGCCAGCAGCTTACAGACAGGGGGCCCCGGGGAGCTGTTTTTT | CASSLQTGGPGELFF
TRBD1 | TRBJ1-1 | . | TRBV18 | TGTGCCAGCTCAACAGACGTGGACAGGGACACTGAAGCTTTCTTT | CASSTDVDRDTEAFF
TRBD2 | TRBJ2-1 | . | TRBV19 | TGTGCCAGTAGTAAGGAGCGGGAGGCGGAAAATGAGCAGTTCTTC | CASSKEREAENEQFF
. | TRBJ2-5 | once | TRBV5-1 | TGCGCCAGCAGCTTGGCCGGCCAGGGGATAAGGGAGACCCAGTACTTC | CASSLAGQGIRETQYF
TRBD1 | TRBJ1-1 | . | TRBV28 | TGTGCCAGCAGTTTAAGGACAGGGGTCACTGAAGCTTTCTTT | CASSLRTGVTEAFF
TRBD2 | TRBJ2-2 | . | TRBV19 | TGTGCCAGTAGGGGGGGTAGCGGGAGAGGGTCCGGGGAGCTGTTTTTT | CASRGGSGRGSGELFF
. | TRBJ2-7 | . | TRBV14 | TGTGCCAGCAGCCAAGATGAATCCAGGGCCTACGAGCAGTACTTC | CASSQDESRAYEQYF
. | TRBJ1-2 | . | TRBV18 | TGTGCCAGCTCACCACTGGGGCCTTCGGATAGCTATGGCTACACCTTC | CASSPLGPSDSYGYTF
TRBD2 | TRBJ2-1 | . | TRBV30 | TGTGCCTGGGCTAGCGGGATTTCCTACAATGAGCAGTTCTTC | CAWASGISYNEQFF
TRBD2 | TRBJ2-7 | . | TRBV5-4 | TGTGCCAGCAGCTTGGGTCCGGGAGGAGGCTACGAGCAGTACTTC | CASSLGPGGGYEQYF
. | TRBJ1-2 | few | TRBV7-9 | TGTGCCAGCAGCGATATTGCTGACTATTATGGCTACACCTTC | CASSDIADYYGYTF
. | TRBJ1-1 | . | TRBV28 | TGTGCCACCGTCTGGGCAGCGAACACTGAAGCTTTCTTT | CATVWAANTEAFF
. | TRBJ1-2 | . | TRBV28 | TGTGCCAGCAGTTCTACCTATGGCTACACCTTC | CASSSTYGYTF
TRBD1 | TRBJ1-1 | . | TRBV5-1 | TGCGCCAGCAGCGTGACAGGGGGGAGCACTGAAGCTTTCTTT | CASSVTGGSTEAFF